One T cell receptor beta chain is described in this entry. The sample comes from a study of blood T cell repertoires in COVID-19. Under the authors' procedure: For nucleated cells, counts were estimated from reference gene primer amplification. The data were produced by immunoSEQ multiplex PCR, yet TCRdb's version contains in-frame clones alone and is incomplete. That table supplies the V and J calls and clone size; D and trimming were determined from the DNA. The repertoire holds some 73,000 clones, with more than 80% as singletons. In germline, CDR1 is SQVTM, CDR2 ANQGSEA. The CDR3 is 14 amino acids. The junction had 18 bases not matched to a gene; V was cut back by 8 bases and J by 15 bases.

The chain combines TRBV29-1 with TRBJ2-1; 11 bases are a match to TRBD1. Input material: peripheral blood. The sequence was collected from a woman at least 80 years old with active or convalescent COVID-19. The CDR3 reads CSHSLGQGAHTTFF. The CDR3 DNA is TGCAGCCACTCCCTAGGACAGGGGGCCCATACGACGTTCTTC.